This T cell receptor (beta chain) emerged from a study of regulatory T cells in long-lasting Graves disease. There are a few counts of this clonotype. Time point reported: newly diagnosed GD, antithyroid drugs for less than 3 months. The TCR library was prepared using RNA isolated from PBMCs. Both iRepertoire HTBI primers and Arm-PCR of CDR3 regions were used to build the TCR beta libraries. In TCRdb, the multiplex PCR reads were re-called with MiXCR into one record per CDR3 protein. The sample has about 540,000 distinct CDR3 sequences; approximately 13% are singletons. These same records also appear under a second study, on T cells in Graves' hyperthyroidism and ophthalmopathy. As reported in that work: Initially, a first-round RT-PCR of the TCR CDR3 employed the HTBI primer set.

The receptor was derived from a man younger than 40 with Graves disease. The input for sequencing was peripheral blood mononuclear cells (PBMCs), taken at new diagnosis, from a patient treated with antithyroid drugs.

In DNA form, the CDR3 reads TGTGCCAGCAGTCCCTTGGGTACTCTGGATGAGCAGTTCTTC. It specifies CASSPLGTLDEQFF. The chain has TRBV25-1 and TRBJ2-1; D uncertain. V was trimmed by 5 bases and J by 8 bases, leaving 16 bases between them. The CDR3 is made up of 14 amino acids. Germline V CDR1 and CDR2: MGHDK, SYGVNS.